This T cell receptor (beta chain) is drawn from a study of T cells in tuberculosis. Each clinical donor contributed on average roughly 92,000 T cells from unsorted cryopreserved PBMC. Concerning this clone: Antigen specificity is unknown.

Here immunoSEQ multiplex PCR was the method, and the copy in TCRdb shows in-frame clones only, minus some. The data contain some 31,000 clones, roughly 95% of them singletons. CDR1 and CDR2 (germline): SGHDT, YYEEEE. The length of the CDR3 is 16 residues. V lost 4 bases to trimming and J lost 4 bases; unmatched junction nucleotides: 8. Study-level results: GMM-specific TCRs were nearer to active tuberculosis alpha repertoires, suggesting expansion.

The TCR originated in a donor under 30 with latent tuberculosis or without tuberculosis infection. The sample consisted of PBMCs. The genes are TRBV5-6 and TRBJ2-6; 7 bases line up with TRBD2. CDR3 in amino acids: CASSPTGGSGANVLTF. The CDR3 DNA sequence: TGTGCCAGCAGCCCCACCGGGGGGTCAGGGGCCAACGTCCTGACTTTC.